A single sample gave rise to the 16 T cell receptor beta chains below, sequenced in a study of T cell responses to AZD1222 COVID-19 vaccine (dated by TCRdb to about 2021). Interpreted using the paper, the time point label stands for: baseline before first vaccination. Libraries were prepared through the immunoSEQ multiplex PCR assay. TCRdb mirrors the immuneACCESS table, restricted to in-frame sequences. Some clones are absent from its copies; in checked studies, under half trace to an unresolved V gene, and the reason for the others is unknown. For this sample there are 82,000 or so clones; over 90% appear just once. The ten largest clones take up around 4.9% of the sample. This specimen consisted of peripheral blood, obtained on day 0 of AZD1222 vaccination. The receptors shown here come from an adult in good health.

The chain recombines TRBV6-1 with TRBJ1-4; D is unclear. Trimming left V 2 bases short and J 3 bases short, with 4 bases between. The CDR3 spans 13 residues. Germline V gives CDR1 MNHNS, CDR2 SASEGT. The CDR3 region is CASSEQPNEKLFF. In DNA, the CDR3 is TGTGCCAGCAGTGAACAACCTAATGAAAAACTGTTTTTT.

This chain joins TRBV19 and TRBJ1-6; 7 positions match TRBD1. Germline V gene lookup returns CDR1 LNHDA and CDR2 SQIVND (reference sequence). The V segment lost 4 bases and the J segment 10 bases; nucleotides outside the gene matches: 10. This CDR3 has 15 residues. The CDR3 DNA sequence: TGTGCCAGTAGTACACAGGGGTTTGGGAAGTCACCCCTCCACTTT. Its translation: CASSTQGFGKSPLHF.

This chain uses TRBV7-8 with TRBJ2-1; TRBD1 matches 8 bases. Trimming at V came to 4 bases and at J to 3 bases, leaving 5 bases not matched to a gene. The CDR3 is made up of 15 amino acids. CDR1 is SGHVS and CDR2 is FQNEAQ in the germline V gene. The CDR3 sequence: CASSSLDRDYNEQFF. The CDR3 DNA reads TGTGCCAGCAGCTCCCTGGACAGGGACTACAATGAGCAGTTCTTC.

The chain has TRBV9 and TRBJ2-3; TRBD1 agrees at 9 bases. The CDR3 is made up of 15 amino acids. With V trimmed by 5 bases and J by 3 bases, 7 bases remained unmatched. Germline V gives CDR1 SGDLS, CDR2 YYNGEE. CDR3 region: CASRGGTGPTDTQYF. The CDR3 DNA sequence: TGTGCCAGCAGAGGCGGGACAGGGCCTACAGATACGCAGTATTTT.

This clone was counted between two and nine times. This chain uses TRBV3-1 (or the pseudogene TRBV3-2) with TRBJ1-2; perhaps TRBD1 as D (5 bases). The V gene lost 1 base and the J gene lost 4 bases, with 16 bases spanning the gap. Germline-derived CDR1 and CDR2 are LGHDT and YNNKEL (reference sequence). CDR3 length equals 16 residues. CDR3 sequence: CASSQGGGGLLYGYTF. Here the CDR3 DNA reads TGTGCCAGCAGCCAAGGGGGGGGAGGCTTGCTCTATGGCTACACCTTC.

V and J are TRBV27 and TRBJ2-7; D is undetermined. Germline CDR1 MNHEY, CDR2 SMNVEV (reference sequence). The CDR3 contains 16 residues. V dropped 0 bases and J dropped 2 bases, with 14 bases sitting between them. CDR3 sequence (DNA): TGTGCCAGCAGTTTATCGTCCGGGTGGCAGGCCTACGAGCAGTACTTC. This sequence encodes CASSLSSGWQAYEQYF.

This sequence joins TRBV18 and TRBJ2-7; possibly TRBD1 or TRBD2 for D (5 bases each). Germline V gives CDR1 KGHSH, CDR2 LQKENI. The CDR3 totals 18 residues. V lost 1 base, J lost 5 bases, and 24 bases lay in between. The CDR3 DNA sequence: TGTGCCAGCTCACCACTAAGCCCCCACGGGGCAGGGCTGAACGAGCAGTACTTC. Protein product: CASSPLSPHGAGLNEQYF.

This clone appeared a single time. This chain links TRBV5-1 with TRBJ2-3; unclear D gene. The CDR3 is 15 amino acids. The germline V gene encodes CDR1 SGHRS and CDR2 YFSETQ. V dropped 2 bases and J dropped 0 bases, with 10 bases sitting between them. Here the CDR3 DNA reads TGCGCCAGCAGCTTTACACAACGCAGCACAGATACGCAGTATTTT. Its translation: CASSFTQRSTDTQYF.

V is TRBV5-8 and J is TRBJ1-5, with 10 bases identical to TRBD1. The germline V gene encodes CDR1 SGHTS and CDR2 YDEGEE. This CDR3 is built from 14 residues. The trim removed 3 bases at V and 4 bases at J, leaving 1 base unmatched. CDR3 nucleotides: TGTGCCAGCAGCTCGGACAGGGGGAATCAGCCCCAGCATTTT. It translates to CASSSDRGNQPQHF. The full variable domain, its missing parts supplied by reference TRBV5-8 and TRBJ1-5, is EAGVTQSPTHLIKTRGQQATLRCSPISGHTSVYWYQQALGLGLQFLLWYDEGEERNRGNFPPRFSGRQFPNYSSELNVNALELEDSALYLCASSSDRGNQPQHFGDGTRLSIL.

This sequence joins TRBV9 and TRBJ1-1; D not certain. The CDR3 runs 13 residues. V was cut by 0 bases and J by 0 bases, with 3 bases left in between. The V gene's germline CDR1 is SGDLS and CDR2 YYNGEE. The CDR3 DNA reads TGTGCCAGCAGCGTAGATGTGAACACTGAAGCTTTCTTT. Its translation: CASSVDVNTEAFF.

This chain connects TRBV27 to TRBJ1-1, with a weak D call TRBD1 (6 bases). CDR1 and CDR2 from the germline V gene are MNHEY and SMNVEV (reference sequence). V was shortened by 2 bases and J by 1 base, with 8 bases between the two germline ends. The CDR3 runs to 14 residues. The DNA of the CDR3 is TGTGCCAGCAGTTTAACGACAGGGAACACTGAAGCTTTCTTT. Encoded protein: CASSLTTGNTEAFF.

The chain carries TRBV4-3 and TRBJ1-6; tentatively, D is TRBD1 (5 bases). CDR1 LGHNA and CDR2 YSLEER come from the germline V gene. Trimming shortened V by 0 bases and J by 4 bases, and 7 bases separated the two germline ends. This CDR3 is 15 amino acids long. The CDR3 sequence is CASSQERGYNSPLHF. In DNA, the CDR3 is TGCGCCAGCAGCCAAGAAAGGGGATATAATTCACCCCTCCACTTT.

This rearrangement joins TRBV28 to TRBJ1-3; D gene uncertain. The V gene's germline CDR1 is MDHEN and CDR2 SYDVKM. The CDR3 has 12 residues. Trimming took off 3 bases at V and 4 bases at J, with 4 bases between the two ends. This chain's CDR3 is CASSFVGNTIYF. Here the CDR3 DNA reads TGTGCCAGCAGTTTTGTGGGAAACACCATATATTTT.

The chain combines TRBV7-9 with TRBJ2-3, with D unclear. Germline CDR1 is SEHNR and CDR2 is FQNEAQ (reference sequence). There are 12 residues in the CDR3. The V and J ends lost 6 bases and 2 bases respectively, with 6 bases between them. In DNA, the CDR3 is TGTGCCAGCAGAACCTACACAGATACGCAGTATTTT. Translated: CASRTYTDTQYF.

This chain connects TRBV6-5 to TRBJ2-7; 9 nucleotides match TRBD1. V trimming: 0 bases; J trimming: 8 bases; junction bases outside the gene matches: 8. The CDR3 is 15 residues long. Germline loops: CDR1 MNHEY, CDR2 SVGAGI. CDR3 sequence reads: CASSYSGTGLRKQYF. The CDR3 bases are TGTGCCAGCAGTTACTCCGGGACAGGGCTAAGGAAGCAGTACTTC.

The chain is built from TRBV28 and TRBJ1-5; D gene unclear. This CDR3 has 14 residues. V lost 2 bases and J lost 5, with 10 bases in between. Germline-derived CDR1 and CDR2 are MDHEN and SYDVKM. The chain's CDR3 is CASSLLAVDQPQHF. The CDR3 DNA reads TGTGCCAGCAGTTTACTTGCGGTTGATCAGCCCCAGCATTTT.